This TCR beta chain derives from a study of siplizumab effects on memory and regulatory T cells. Findings and limits, study-wide: Whether the proliferating Tregs (from siplizumab cultures) were suppressive was not confirmed. Versus about 26% in controls, the mappable alloreactive CD4+ clones averaged roughly 70% Treg-derived with siplizumab.

Clones were sequenced by immunoSEQ multiplex PCR, and TCRdb holds only the in-frame ones, with some missing. The table lists about 120,000 clones, approximately 94% of them singletons. CDR3 length: 16 residues. Trimming cost V 4 bases and J 7 bases; bases outside gene matches: 6. Germline-derived CDR1 and CDR2 are SGHTA and FQGTGA. Concerning this clone: What it binds is unknown.

The sequence was collected from a human donor in good health. This chain links TRBV7-3 with TRBJ2-2; 13 bases match TRBD2. Sequenced: non-Treg CD4+ T cells sorted from blood. CDR3 in amino acids: CASSSWTSGSHGELFF. CDR3 nucleotide sequence: TGTGCCAGCAGCTCGTGGACTAGCGGGAGCCACGGGGAGCTGTTTTTT.